This T cell receptor beta chain was found in a study of T cell responses to AZD1222 COVID-19 vaccine (dated by TCRdb to the early 2020s). Background on the whole study: A total of 233 trial participants underwent TCR sequencing, of whom 207 received two doses of AZD1222 and about 26 received two doses of the MenACWY control vaccine. Trial participants were enrolled by age into subgroups of 18-55, 56-69 and 70-plus years, and around 150, 29 and 61 TCR-sequenced participants, respectively, were included in these subgroups. The study at large found these results: The 56-69-year group was small, and its depth increase did not reach significance, likely because of low power. A significant rise in spike-specific TCR breadth and depth was observed after two AZD1222 doses relative to day 0 and relative to MenACWY recipients. Only 5 to 7 AZD1222 recipients were SARS-CoV-2 seropositive at baseline, limiting conclusions about previously exposed vaccinees. The vaccine-associated CD4 TCRs covered the entire spike protein, and the dominant responses fell in regions 160-218 and 743-854. Participants were mostly white British and included more females than males, and it was suggested by the authors that clonal diversity may have been underestimated. Reportedly, almost half of the unique spike-specific TCRs recognized epitopes lying outside the regions that are mutated in the B.1.351 and B.1.1.7 variants. No day 14 peak-response samples were available, so repertoires were characterized only after the peak T cell response.

Based on the germline V gene, the CDR1 and CDR2 sequences are SQVTM and ANQGSEA. The CDR3, cysteine through phenylalanine, is 14 amino acids long. Left in the record is the CDR3 DNA by itself, 42 bases read in frame from the first base. V gives up 4 bases and J gives up 0 bases, and the segment between their germline ends measures 13 bases. The CDR3 regions of human TCRbeta chains were analyzed by immunosequencing. Turning to the authors' computational methods: TCRs in the repertoires were matched against a reference library of SARS-CoV-2-specific TCRs that had been generated with the MIRA antigen-specificity platform. Breadth was defined as the fraction of unique TCRs that were SARS-CoV-2-associated, and depth was defined as the fraction of total T cells that were SARS-CoV-2-associated. Using the MIRA data, each spike-specific TCR was assigned both to the spike region to which the TCR was reactive and to a CD4 or CD8 class. Log10-transformed breadth and depth values were compared by one-way ANOVA with Sidak's multiple comparisons tests. Entries here come from immuneACCESS through TCRdb and include only in-frame sequences with V and J called. Some clones fail to appear in such tables; in the studies checked, an unresolved V gene covers under half of the shortfall, and the cause of the remainder is unknown. V and J calls and clone size follow that table, whereas D and trimming were derived from the DNA. The sample table records roughly 120,000 clones; 88% of these occur just once. About 4% of the sample is taken by the ten largest.

A word on this clone: Its antigen remains unidentified. No quality values exist for individual bases; no much larger clone is one base distant.

This specimen's time point label, interpreted: about 28 days (+/-7) after the second vaccine dose. AZD1222 recipients given second doses at about 4 weeks or at about 12 weeks were pooled, since spike-specific TCR depth and breadth were not found to differ between the two schedules. The vaccinee samples were drawn from two UK trials, COV001 and COV002, one of which was a single-blind randomized controlled phase 2/3 trial testing AZD1222 (ChAdOx1 nCoV-19) in healthy adults. For TCRbeta chain sequencing, PBMC samples were collected from trial participants at day 0 and at day 28 after the second dose.

The TCR originated in an adult who received the AZD1222 COVID-19 vaccine. Sequences were derived from peripheral blood, sampled 28 days after the second AZD1222 dose. The sequence joins TRBV29-1 to TRBJ2-7; there is no confident call for the D gene. The base sequence is TGCAGCGTTGTTGTCCCGCTAAGCTCCTACGAGCAGTACTTC. It encodes CSVVVPLSSYEQYF.